These 32 T cell receptor beta chains originate from one sample sequenced in a study of T cell responses to AZD1222 COVID-19 vaccine. This table comes from immunoSEQ multiplex PCR, and its TCRdb copy is limited to in-frame clones, with some not included. Of around 64,000 clones listed, 83% were seen once; the top ten hold roughly 6%. Sequencing was performed on peripheral blood, taken 28 days after the second AZD1222 dose. The receptors were sampled from an adult who received the AZD1222 COVID-19 vaccine.

V usage is TRBV5-6 and J usage is TRBJ1-6; no firm D call. Trimming took off 0 bases at V and 7 bases at J, with 8 bases between the two ends. The germline V gene encodes CDR1 SGHDT and CDR2 YYEEEE. The CDR3 runs 14 residues. In nucleotides, the CDR3 is TGTGCCAGCAGCTTGGGCCCCTCGAATTCACCCCTCCACTTT. It yields the protein CASSLGPSNSPLHF.

The V call is TRBV9, the J call TRBJ1-4; 10 bases match TRBD1. Losses at the gene ends were 3 bases for V and 4 bases for J; bases not matched to a gene: 3. The CDR3 runs to 15 residues. CDR1 SGDLS and CDR2 YYNGEE come from the germline V gene. DNA of the CDR3: TGTGCCAGCAGCGGGAGGACAGGGGGTAATGAAAAACTGTTTTTT. Amino acids: CASSGRTGGNEKLFF. Based on the CDR3 plus reference TRBV9 and TRBJ1-4, the full variable domain is DSGVTQTPKHLITATGQRVTLRCSPRSGDLSVYWYQQSLDQGLQFLIQYYNGEERAKGNILERFSAQQFPDLHSELNLSSLELGDSALYFCASSGRTGGNEKLFFGSGTQLSVL.

In its sample, this clone was seen once. The gene calls are TRBV28 and TRBJ2-2, with TRBD2 matching 8 bases. J was trimmed by 6 bases and V by 3 bases; bases with no gene match: 9. This CDR3 is built from 16 residues. Germline-derived CDR1 and CDR2 are MDHEN and SYDVKM. CDR3 nucleotides: TGTGCCAGCAGTTTCGCGGGGGGATTAAGGGCCGGGGAGCTGTTTTTT. Translated: CASSFAGGLRAGELFF.

V is TRBV9 and J is TRBJ2-2; TRBD1 or TRBD2 may be the D gene (5 bases each). The CDR3 contains 16 residues. CDR1 is SGDLS and CDR2 is YYNGEE in the germline V gene. Trimming shortened V by 6 bases and J by 2 bases, and 17 bases separated the two germline ends. The CDR3 region is CASKRDRDGNTGELFF. The CDR3, as DNA: TGTGCCAGCAAACGAGACCGGGACGGCAACACCGGGGAGCTGTTTTTT.

The rearrangement uses TRBV9 and TRBJ1-3; 12 nucleotides line up with TRBD1. CDR1 is SGDLS and CDR2 is YYNGEE in the germline V gene. The V and J ends lost 4 bases and 3 bases, in that order; junction bases with no gene match: 11. This CDR3 region has 18 residues. The CDR3 spells CASSPGRDRGRFGNTIYF. The CDR3 DNA reads as TGTGCCAGCAGCCCCGGAAGGGACAGGGGGCGGTTTGGAAACACCATATATTTT.

V gene TRBV27 combines with J gene TRBJ2-1, with 8 bases fitting TRBD1. Germline CDR1 MNHEY, CDR2 SMNVEV (reference sequence). CDR3 length: 13 residues. Losses at the gene ends were 6 bases for V and 8 bases for J; bases not matched to a gene: 6. For the CDR3, the DNA is TGTGCCAGCAGCCTGGACAGGGCGGATGAGCAGTTCTTC. Translating it yields CASSLDRADEQFF.

In nucleotides, the CDR3 is TGCGCCAGCAGCCAAGTCCAGAATCAGCCCCAGCATTTT. Translated: CASSQVQNQPQHF. J is TRBJ1-5 and V is TRBV4-1; D ambiguous. V was pared by 1 base and J by 4 bases, with 5 bases between. The CDR3 contains 13 residues. CDR1 is MGHRA and CDR2 is YSYEKL in the germline V gene.

This sequence joins TRBV24-1 and TRBJ2-3; D not resolved. Looked up from germline, CDR1 is KGHDR and CDR2 is SFDVKD. This CDR3 has 11 residues. The V end lost 7 bases, the J end lost 7 bases, and 8 bases lay between the germline ends. The CDR3 DNA follows: TGTGCCACCAGCGACGTATATACGCAGTATTTT. Translating gives CATSDVYTQYF.

This rearrangement joins TRBV10-3 to TRBJ2-5; 7 bases map to TRBD1. J was trimmed by 5 bases and V by 0 bases; bases with no gene match: 9. The CDR3 is 16 residues long. CDR1 and CDR2 (germline): ENHRY, SYGVKD. CDR3 bases: TGTGCCATCAGTGAGTCGAGGACAGGTCGGTCGGAGACCCAGTACTTC. This codes for CAISESRTGRSETQYF.

V usage is TRBV3-1 (or the pseudogene TRBV3-2) and J usage is TRBJ2-7, with D perhaps matching TRBD1 (7 bases). V gave up 2 bases and J gave up 6 bases, with 14 bases separating them. This CDR3 spans 14 amino acids. From germline, CDR1 is LGHDT and CDR2 YNNKEL (reference sequence). In DNA, the CDR3 is TGTGCCAGCAGCCAACCCGGGACAGCGGGCGAGCAGTACTTC. This translates into CASSQPGTAGEQYF.

The chain uses TRBV4-3 and TRBJ2-2; D gene unclear. The CDR3 spans 16 residues. The germline CDR1 and CDR2 sequences are LGHNA and YSLEER. The ends were cut back, 0 bases at V and 2 bases at J, with 10 bases in the middle. CDR3 sequence reads: CASSQDRVANTGELFF. CDR3 DNA sequence: TGCGCCAGCAGCCAAGATCGGGTGGCCAACACCGGGGAGCTGTTTTTT.

V and J are TRBV7-9 and TRBJ2-1; D not certain. The CDR3 runs to 12 residues. V was clipped by 1 base and J by 8 bases, with 6 bases between them. CDR1 SEHNR and CDR2 FQNEAQ come from the germline V gene (reference sequence). The CDR3 sequence is CASSLDSDEQFF. DNA of the CDR3: TGTGCCAGCAGCTTAGACTCCGATGAGCAGTTCTTC.

The V gene is TRBV10-3, the J gene TRBJ2-3; tentatively, D is TRBD1 (5 bases). Trimming cost V 2 bases and J 0 bases, with 12 bases left between them. The germline CDR1 and CDR2 sequences are ENHRY and SYGVKD. There are 16 residues in the CDR3. This CDR3 is CAISELLQASTDTQYF. Written as DNA, the CDR3 is TGTGCCATCAGTGAGCTACTACAGGCTAGCACAGATACGCAGTATTTT.

The gene calls are TRBV9 and TRBJ2-3; TRBD1 matches 10 bases. J was trimmed by 4 bases and V by 2 bases; bases with no gene match: 4. Germline V lookup: CDR1 SGDLS, CDR2 YYNGEE. CDR3 size: 15 residues. The chain's CDR3 is CASSVQGQGSDTQYF. The CDR3 DNA reads as TGTGCCAGCAGCGTCCAGGGACAGGGGTCAGATACGCAGTATTTT. The full variable domain, rest sourced from reference TRBV9 and TRBJ2-3, is DSGVTQTPKHLITATGQRVTLRCSPRSGDLSVYWYQQSLDQGLQFLIQYYNGEERAKGNILERFSAQQFPDLHSELNLSSLELGDSALYFCASSVQGQGSDTQYFGPGTRLTVL.

V usage is TRBV19 and J usage is TRBJ1-2; D is uncertain. The CDR3 is 10 residues long. Germline V gene lookup returns CDR1 LNHDA and CDR2 SQIVND (reference sequence). V was pared by 5 bases and J by 8 bases, with 6 bases between. CDR3 nucleotide sequence: TGTGCCAGTAGTCCGGGAGGCTACACCTTC. Protein sequence: CASSPGGYTF.

J is TRBJ1-1 and V is TRBV19; 8 bases are shared with TRBD1. The CDR3 length is 14 residues. V lost 6 bases, J lost 1 base, and 4 bases stayed unmatched. Germline V CDR1 and CDR2: LNHDA, SQIVND (reference sequence). CDR3 nucleotides: TGTGCCAGTAGCCGAGGACAGGGGAACACTGAAGCTTTCTTT. Its translation is CASSRGQGNTEAFF. Using reference TRBV19 and TRBJ1-1 for the parts outside the CDR3, the full variable domain is DGGITQSPKYLFRKEGQNVTLSCEQNLNHDAMYWYRQDPGQGLRLIYYSQIVNDFQKGDIAEGYSVSREKKESFPLTVTSAQKNPTAFYLCASSRGQGNTEAFFGQGTRLTVV.

This clone turned up a few times. This sequence joins TRBV10-2 and TRBJ1-5; D gene ambiguous. Between the trimmed V and J ends, which lost 2 bases and 9 bases, there was a span of 14 bases. The CDR3 covers 14 residues. CDR1 and CDR2 (germline): WSHSY, SAAADI. CDR3 nucleotides: TGCGCCAGCAGTGAGGGTACGGGCCCAAGGCCCCAGCATTTT. Its protein is CASSEGTGPRPQHF.

The rearrangement uses TRBV6-5 and TRBJ2-7; TRBD1 aligns across 11 bases. Germline V gene sequence: CDR1 MNHEY, CDR2 SVGAGI. V trimming: 0 bases; J trimming: 4 bases; junction bases outside the gene matches: 5. This CDR3 has 16 residues. Here the CDR3 reads CASSYSGTGGWYEQYF. For the CDR3, the DNA is TGTGCCAGCAGTTACTCCGGGACAGGGGGTTGGTACGAGCAGTACTTC.

This chain links TRBV9 with TRBJ2-7; perhaps TRBD1 as D (5 bases). The CDR3 loop spans 15 amino acids. Trimming cost V 0 bases and J 5 bases, with 15 bases left between them. The germline V gene encodes CDR1 SGDLS and CDR2 YYNGEE. CDR3 loop: CASSVGIRAGDEQYF. Written as DNA, the CDR3 is TGTGCCAGCAGCGTAGGAATCAGGGCCGGCGACGAGCAGTACTTC.

The chain links TRBV2 to TRBJ1-2; the match to TRBD1 covers 8 bases. The CDR3 length is 15 residues. V dropped 7 bases and J dropped 8; count of bases not matched to a gene: 15. CDR1 SNHLY and CDR2 FYNNEI come from the germline V gene. The CDR3 DNA sequence: TGTGCCAGCAACCTCAGGGGGCGCCGGGATTGGGGCTACACCTTC. Translated: CASNLRGRRDWGYTF. Based on the CDR3 plus reference TRBV2 and TRBJ1-2, the full variable domain is EPEVTQTPSHQVTQMGQEVILRCVPISNHLYFYWYRQILGQKVEFLVSFYNNEISEKSEIFDDQFSVERPDGSNFTLKIRSTKLEDSAMYFCASNLRGRRDWGYTFGSGTRLTVV.

The rearrangement joins TRBV3-1 (or the pseudogene TRBV3-2) to TRBJ1-6, with D possibly being TRBD1 (5 bases). Germline V gene data show CDR1 as LGHDT and CDR2 as YNNKEL (reference sequence). The CDR3 sequence is 16 residues long. Deletions cut 6 bases from V and 6 bases from J, with 18 bases between. The CDR3 reads CASRPCERGINSPLHF. The CDR3 bases are TGTGCCAGCAGACCCTGCGAGCGGGGCATTAATTCACCCCTCCACTTT.

The V and J genes are TRBV7-2 and TRBJ1-5, with D unclear. CDR3 size: 12 residues. CDR1 is SGHTA and CDR2 is FQGNSA in the germline V gene. V was trimmed by 5 bases and J by 6 bases, leaving 8 bases between them. The CDR3, as DNA: TGTGCCAGCAGCCCCTACGGTCAGCCCCAGCATTTT. This encodes CASSPYGQPQHF.

The chain recombines TRBV5-1 with TRBJ1-1; 7 bases agree with TRBD1. Germline V gene data show CDR1 as SGHRS and CDR2 as YFSETQ. The CDR3 totals 12 residues. Unmatched junction bases numbered 0, after V lost 4 bases and J lost 3 bases. CDR3: CASSQGDTEAFF. DNA of the CDR3: TGCGCCAGCAGCCAGGGGGACACTGAAGCTTTCTTT.

A single count supports this clone. The chain uses TRBV19 and TRBJ1-2; the D gene is possibly TRBD1 (5 bases). This CDR3 region has 12 residues. V was pared by 1 base and J by 8 bases, with 8 bases between. CDR1 is LNHDA, CDR2 SQIVND, per germline (reference sequence). DNA for the CDR3: TGTGCCAGTAGTATAGGACAGATCGGCTACACCTTC. It codes for CASSIGQIGYTF.

The chain recombines TRBV18 with TRBJ1-3, with a tentative D call TRBD1 (5 bases). V was pared by 3 bases and J by 3 bases, with 18 bases between. CDR1 and CDR2 from the germline V gene are KGHSH and LQKENI. The CDR3 length is 17 residues. The CDR3 region is CASSPSRPGGYGNTIYF. CDR3 DNA: TGTGCCAGCTCACCCAGCCGTCCCGGGGGATATGGAAACACCATATATTTT.

There are a few counts of this clone. The chain has TRBV6-4 and TRBJ2-7; 8 bases fit TRBD1. Germline assignment: CDR1 MRHNA and CDR2 SNTAGT. The CDR3 has 14 residues. V lost 8 bases, J lost 6 bases, and 12 bases stayed unmatched. CDR3 sequence: CASEEPGQEVEQYF. The CDR3 DNA reads TGTGCCAGCGAAGAGCCGGGACAGGAGGTCGAGCAGTACTTC.

The chain recombines TRBV6-2 or TRBV6-3 with TRBJ2-2, with 9 bases aligning to TRBD1. Germline V gene data show CDR1 as MNHEY and CDR2 as SVGEGT. There are 15 residues in the CDR3. The junction had 7 bases not matched to a gene; V was cut back by 5 bases and J by 6 bases. The CDR3 protein is CASSRGTGSAGELFF. The CDR3 nucleotides are TGTGCCAGCAGTAGGGGGACAGGGAGCGCCGGGGAGCTGTTTTTT.

This chain connects TRBV7-8 to TRBJ1-6, with 7 bases identical to TRBD1. The germline gives CDR1 SGHVS, CDR2 FQNEAQ. V shed 3 bases and J 0 bases; nucleotides not matched to a gene: 8. The CDR3 contains 18 residues. The CDR3 is CASSFGTAASSYNSPLHF. DNA for the CDR3: TGTGCCAGCAGCTTCGGGACAGCCGCGAGCTCCTATAATTCACCCCTCCACTTT.

The rearrangement joins TRBV6-5 to TRBJ1-1; the D is unclear. Germline V gene lookup returns CDR1 MNHEY and CDR2 SVGAGI. This CDR3 spans 15 amino acids. V lost 0 bases and J 1 base, leaving 9 bases between the germline ends. The CDR3 nucleotides are TGTGCCAGCAGTTACTCCAGACTTCAGAACACTGAAGCTTTCTTT. It is translated as CASSYSRLQNTEAFF.

J is TRBJ2-1 and V is TRBV7-8; 7 nucleotides agree with TRBD1. This CDR3 has 16 residues. The germline V gene encodes CDR1 SGHVS and CDR2 FQNEAQ. J was trimmed by 3 bases and V by 1 base; bases with no gene match: 6. The CDR3 reads CASSLVSRTGYNEQFF. The CDR3 DNA reads as TGTGCCAGCAGCTTAGTTAGCCGGACAGGCTACAATGAGCAGTTCTTC.

This clone has only one observation. V usage is TRBV5-6 and J usage is TRBJ1-2, with D hard to call. Between the trimmed V and J ends, which lost 0 bases and 5 bases, there was a span of 5 bases. This CDR3 comprises 12 residues. Germline CDR1 reads SGHDT; CDR2 reads YYEEEE. CDR3 in DNA: TGTGCCAGCAGCTTGGTACTGTATGGCTACACCTTC. Translated: CASSLVLYGYTF.

The chain employs TRBV5-1 and TRBJ1-4; D might be TRBD1 (6 bases). Germline V gene data show CDR1 as SGHRS and CDR2 as YFSETQ. V was trimmed by 4 bases and J by 8 bases, leaving 12 bases between them. CDR3 size: 13 residues. CDR3 sequence reads: CASSDPGEEKLFF. For the CDR3, the DNA is TGCGCCAGCAGCGACCCAGGGGAGGAAAAACTGTTTTTT.